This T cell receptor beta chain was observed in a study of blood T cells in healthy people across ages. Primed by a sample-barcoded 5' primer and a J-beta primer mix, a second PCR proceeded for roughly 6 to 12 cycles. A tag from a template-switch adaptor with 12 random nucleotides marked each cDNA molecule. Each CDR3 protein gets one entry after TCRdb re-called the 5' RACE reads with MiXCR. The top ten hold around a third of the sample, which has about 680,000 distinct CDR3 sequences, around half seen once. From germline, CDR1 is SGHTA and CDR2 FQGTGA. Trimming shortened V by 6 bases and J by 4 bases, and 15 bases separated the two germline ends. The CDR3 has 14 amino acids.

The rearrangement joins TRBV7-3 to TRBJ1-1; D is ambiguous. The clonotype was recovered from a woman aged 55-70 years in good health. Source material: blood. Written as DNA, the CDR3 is TGTGCCAGCAGTCCCGACATCCTCATCACTGAAGCTTTCTTT. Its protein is CASSPDILITEAFF.